This entry lists 23 T cell receptor beta chains sequenced from one sample in a study of memory CD4+ T cells and cytomegalovirus serostatus. Only in-frame clones appear in the TCRdb table, and some are missing; sequencing was by immunoSEQ multiplex PCR. The table includes roughly 76,000 clones, around 78% detected once. The sort gate was single viable CD3+CD4+CD8-CD45RO+ cells for memory CD4+ T cells. The material sequenced was memory CD4+ T cells from blood. The receptors derive from an adult in good health and CMV-seropositive.

Remarks on this clone: This CDR3 is also generated by other DNA sequences in the sample. V is TRBV5-1 and J is TRBJ1-1, with D uncertain. Germline lookup yields CDR1 SGHRS and CDR2 YFSETQ. V lost 0 bases to trimming and J lost 1 base, with 7 bases between them. This CDR3 spans 14 amino acids. The CDR3 reads CASSLGPSNTEAFF. The CDR3 bases are TGCGCCAGCAGCTTGGGTCCCTCGAACACTGAAGCTTTCTTT.

The rearrangement joins TRBV5-1 to TRBJ1-6, with 7 bases aligning to TRBD1. The CDR3 extends over 15 amino acids. CDR1 SGHRS and CDR2 YFSETQ come from the germline V gene. V was pared by 0 bases and J by 7 bases, with 4 bases of the junction left unmatched. CDR3 protein: CASSLGAQGNSPLHF. The CDR3 DNA is TGCGCCAGCAGCTTGGGTGCACAGGGGAATTCACCCCTCCACTTT.

This chain connects TRBV20-1 to TRBJ1-2; TRBD1 aligns across 7 bases. The CDR3 length is 10 residues. Germline assignment: CDR1 DFQATT and CDR2 SNEGSKA (reference sequence). V dropped 5 bases and J dropped 8; count of bases not matched to a gene: 2. The CDR3 DNA is TGCAGTGCTTACAGGGGAGGCTACACCTTC. It yields the protein CSAYRGGYTF.

About this clone itself: The sample carries other DNA sequences with the same CDR3. V and J are TRBV6-1 and TRBJ2-3, with 7 nucleotides matching TRBD2. This CDR3 has 17 amino acids. Germline CDR1 is MNHNS and CDR2 is SASEGT. With 1 base clipped from V and 2 bases from J, the junction kept 9 bases outside the gene matches. The CDR3 coding sequence is TGTGCCAGCAGTGAAGGGCTGGTGGGAGGGTCCACAGATACGCAGTATTTT. This encodes CASSEGLVGGSTDTQYF.

The chain uses TRBV29-1 and TRBJ1-2; D is undetermined. Germline V gives CDR1 SQVTM, CDR2 ANQGSEA. The CDR3 extends over 12 amino acids. The V and J ends lost 5 bases and 2 bases respectively, with 9 bases between them. DNA of the CDR3: TGCAGCGTTCGGGATCGAAACTATGGCTACACCTTC. Residues: CSVRDRNYGYTF.

This rearrangement joins TRBV7-8 to TRBJ2-1; 10 bases are shared with TRBD2. The germline CDR1 and CDR2 sequences are SGHVS and FQNEAQ. This CDR3 comprises 16 residues. After removal of 4 bases from V and 1 base from J, the junction contained 4 bases not matched to a gene. CDR3 sequence reads: CASSSSGRASYNEQFF. The CDR3, as DNA: TGTGCCAGCAGCTCCAGCGGGAGGGCATCCTACAATGAGCAGTTCTTC.

The chain uses TRBV30 and TRBJ1-5; unclear D gene. Germline V lookup: CDR1 GTSNPN, CDR2 SVGIG (reference sequence). Trimming shortened V by 7 bases and J by 7 bases, and 23 bases separated the two germline ends. This CDR3 is 15 amino acids long. CDR3 protein: CASSPATPPGQPQHF. CDR3 sequence (DNA): TGTGCCTCCTCCCCCGCGACTCCCCCCGGGCAGCCCCAGCATTTT.

The rearrangement uses TRBV9 and TRBJ1-1, with D perhaps matching TRBD1 (6 bases). CDR1 is SGDLS, CDR2 YYNGEE, per germline. The CDR3 is 13 amino acids. V was shortened by 3 bases and J by 7 bases, with 13 bases between the two germline ends. The CDR3 nucleotides are TGTGCCAGCAGCGCACAAATGGACAGTGAAGCTTTCTTT. It yields the protein CASSAQMDSEAFF.

This clone occurred once. The chain links TRBV5-1 to TRBJ2-5, with D maybe TRBD1 (6 bases). The CDR3 runs 15 residues. Germline V lookup: CDR1 SGHRS, CDR2 YFSETQ. Trimming took off 3 bases at V and 2 bases at J, with 14 bases between the two ends. As DNA, the CDR3 is TGCGCCAGCAGCTCAACTGACAGGACTCAAGAGACCCAGTACTTC. This translates into CASSSTDRTQETQYF.

This clone was seen just once. This chain uses TRBV2 with TRBJ2-5; TRBD2 matches 13 bases. The J segment lost 5 bases and the V segment lost 7 bases, leaving 7 bases of the junction unmatched. The CDR3 is 15 amino acids. Looked up from germline, CDR1 is SNHLY and CDR2 is FYNNEI. This chain's CDR3 is CASKRTSGGTETQYF. For the CDR3, the DNA is TGTGCCAGCAAAAGGACTAGCGGGGGAACGGAGACCCAGTACTTC.

The genes are TRBV28 and TRBJ1-5; D is perhaps TRBD1 (5 bases). Trimming stripped 6 bases from V and 7 bases from J, with 16 bases between. The CDR3 consists of 14 residues. Germline lookup yields CDR1 MDHEN and CDR2 SYDVKM. The CDR3 DNA follows: TGTGCCAGCAGCCAACACAGGTCCGGACAGCCCCAGCATTTT. This gives the protein CASSQHRSGQPQHF.

This clone has only a few counts. This chain connects TRBV7-9 to TRBJ1-1; D gene ambiguous. Germline V gene sequence: CDR1 SEHNR, CDR2 FQNEAQ (reference sequence). Between the trimmed V and J ends, which lost 0 bases and 4 bases, there was a span of 9 bases. This CDR3 has 14 residues. CDR3 nucleotides: TGTGCCAGCAGCTTAGCTGTTAGGAGCACTGAAGCTTTCTTT. As protein: CASSLAVRSTEAFF.

The rearrangement uses TRBV19 and TRBJ2-1, with TRBD2 matching 12 bases. J lost 8 bases, V lost 4 bases, and 12 bases had no gene match. Germline CDR1 reads LNHDA; CDR2 reads SQIVND (reference sequence). This CDR3 comprises 17 residues. CDR3 in amino acids: CASSRAGKLAGGDEQFF. CDR3 DNA: TGTGCCAGTAGTAGGGCGGGAAAACTAGCGGGGGGCGATGAGCAGTTCTTC.

The chain links TRBV6-5 to TRBJ2-7; 9 nucleotides line up with TRBD1. The CDR3 runs 15 residues. Germline loops: CDR1 MNHEY, CDR2 SVGAGI. V trimming: 4 bases; J trimming: 2 bases; junction bases outside the gene matches: 6. This chain's CDR3 is CASSWTGESTYEQYF. As DNA, the CDR3 is TGTGCCAGCAGTTGGACAGGGGAGTCCACCTACGAGCAGTACTTC.

CDR3 in amino acids: CSAKSGGQPQHF. CDR3 DNA: TGCAGCGCAAAGTCAGGGGGACAGCCCCAGCATTTT. The chain uses TRBV29-1 and TRBJ1-5; 7 nucleotides line up with TRBD1. Trimming cost V 7 bases and J 7 bases; bases outside gene matches: 7. Germline values: CDR1 SQVTM, CDR2 ANQGSEA. This CDR3 has 12 residues.

The chain combines TRBV7-2 with TRBJ2-5; D is possibly TRBD2 (5 bases). Germline CDR1 and CDR2: SGHTA and FQGNSA. V dropped 0 bases and J dropped 5 bases, with 13 bases sitting between them. The CDR3 loop spans 15 amino acids. The CDR3 here is CASSLAGAARETQYF. CDR3 nucleotide sequence: TGTGCCAGCAGCTTAGCAGGAGCGGCGCGGGAGACCCAGTACTTC.

The genes are TRBV9 and TRBJ2-3, with TRBD2 as a possible D gene (6 bases). CDR3 length: 15 residues. The germline V gene has CDR1 SGDLS and CDR2 YYNGEE. Trimming cost V 5 bases and J 0 bases, with 13 bases left between them. CDR3 protein: CASRAGGASTDTQYF. The CDR3, as DNA: TGTGCCAGCAGGGCGGGCGGGGCTAGCACAGATACGCAGTATTTT.

The genes are TRBV6-1 and TRBJ1-1, with 8 bases that match TRBD1. The CDR3 runs to 15 residues. Looked up from germline, CDR1 is MNHNS and CDR2 is SASEGT. The V gene end was trimmed by 8 bases and the J gene end by 3 bases; junction bases not matched to a gene: 11. The CDR3 coding sequence is TGTGCCAGCCCCTCCCAGGCGACAGGGGACACTGAAGCTTTCTTT. Translating gives CASPSQATGDTEAFF.

The chain employs TRBV6-1 and TRBJ2-5, with D perhaps being TRBD1 or TRBD2 (5 bases each). V was trimmed by 8 bases and J by 5 bases, leaving 12 bases between them. CDR1 and CDR2 from the germline V gene are MNHNS and SASEGT. The CDR3 runs to 12 residues. The CDR3 nucleotides are TGTGCCAGCCGCGAGGGGTTTGAGACCCAGTACTTC. Protein: CASREGFETQYF.

This chain uses TRBV4-1 with TRBJ1-5; a possible D gene is TRBD1 (5 bases). CDR1 and CDR2 from the germline V gene are MGHRA and YSYEKL. Trimming pared 1 base from V and 4 bases from J, leaving 8 bases between. The CDR3 runs 14 residues. The CDR3 coding sequence is TGCGCCAGCAGCCAAGTGCCAGGGAATCAGCCCCAGCATTTT. Protein sequence: CASSQVPGNQPQHF.

The chain combines TRBV6-6 with TRBJ2-1; the D gene is possibly TRBD2 (6 bases). CDR3 length equals 14 residues. Trimming removed 6 bases from V and 7 bases from J, with 16 bases in between. CDR1 and CDR2 (germline): MNHNY, SVGAGI (reference sequence). CDR3 region: CASSLGLLENEQFF. The CDR3 bases are TGTGCCAGCAGCTTGGGACTGTTGGAGAATGAGCAGTTCTTC.

The rearrangement links TRBV5-1 to TRBJ2-7; 10 bases agree with TRBD2. The CDR3 has 15 residues. In germline, CDR1 is SGHRS, CDR2 YFSETQ. J lost 4 bases, V lost 0 bases, and 4 bases had no gene match. CDR3 nucleotides: TGCGCCAGCAGCTTGGGGAGCGGGGGGGAGTACGAGCAGTACTTC. Translated, it gives CASSLGSGGEYEQYF.

The chain couples TRBV7-2 to TRBJ1-5, with D possibly matching TRBD1 (6 bases). Deletions cut 0 bases from V and 2 bases from J, with 11 bases between. CDR1 and CDR2 from the germline V gene are SGHTA and FQGNSA. The CDR3 is 16 residues long. CDR3 coding DNA: TGTGCCAGCAGCTTAGCAAACAGGGTAGGCAATCAGCCCCAGCATTTT. It is translated as CASSLANRVGNQPQHF.